This TCR beta chain came from a study of T cell responses to AZD1222 COVID-19 vaccine (TCRdb year 2021). Regarding the study in general: A total of just over 230 trial participants underwent TCR sequencing, of whom about 200 had received two doses of AZD1222 and approximately 26 had received two doses of the MenACWY control vaccine. Trial participants were enrolled into age subgroups of 18-55, 56-69 and 70-plus years, which contained roughly 140, 27 and 60 TCR-sequenced participants, respectively.

The sample's time point label, in plain terms: baseline before first vaccination. The treatment or condition label corresponds to: meningococcal conjugate vaccine given as trial control. Vaccinee samples came from UK trials COV001 and COV002, including a single-blind randomized controlled phase 2/3 trial of AZD1222 (ChAdOx1 nCoV-19) in healthy adults. Trial participant PBMC samples were collected at day 0 and day 28 after the second dose for TCRbeta chain sequencing. The CDR3 regions of human TCRbeta chains were analyzed by immunosequencing. The original methods were these. TCRs in the repertoires were compared against a reference library of SARS-CoV-2-specific TCRs that had been generated with the MIRA antigen-specificity platform. Breadth was defined as the fraction of unique TCRs that were SARS-CoV-2-associated, and depth was defined as the fraction of total T cells that were SARS-CoV-2-associated. Using the MIRA data, each spike-specific TCR was assigned both to the spike region to which the TCR was reactive and to a CD4 or CD8 class. Log10-transformed breadth and depth values were compared by one-way ANOVA with Sidak's multiple comparisons tests. This immuneACCESS table, as held by TCRdb, lists in-frame sequences with V and J called but not all clones. Of the missing ones, under half trace to an unresolved V gene in checked studies; the others have no known cause. From that table come the V and J calls and clone size; the DNA was used to work out D and trimming. This sample comprises about 220,000 clones, roughly 91% of them detected only once. The top ten hold roughly 0.99% of the sample.

Notes on this clone: Its antigen has not been determined. Base qualities are not at hand, and no much larger clone is one base apart.

Beyond this particular receptor, the publication reports: Only six AZD1222 recipients were SARS-CoV-2 seropositive at baseline, limiting conclusions about previously exposed vaccinees. The whole spike protein was spanned by vaccine-associated CD4 TCRs, and dominant responses were seen in regions 160-218 and 743-854. Spike-specific TCR breadth and depth rose significantly after two AZD1222 doses compared with day 0 and with MenACWY recipients. No day 14 peak-response samples were available, so repertoires were characterized only after the peak T cell response. Reportedly, close to half of the unique spike-specific TCRs recognized epitopes lying outside the regions that are mutated in the B.1.351 and B.1.1.7 variants. In the small 56-69-year group, the increase in depth fell short of significance, most likely because of low power. Participants were mostly white British, with more females than males. The authors suggested clonal diversity may have been underestimated.

V and J are trimmed by 5 bases and 6 bases, and the gene matches miss 7 bases of the junction. From its cysteine to its phenylalanine, the CDR3 spans 15 amino acids. The read is trimmed to its CDR3 DNA, 45 bases read in frame from base 1. CDR1 and CDR2, looked up from the germline V gene (reference sequence), are LGHDT and YNNKEL. The sample was peripheral blood, taken on day 0 of MenACWY control vaccination. The chain is made from TRBV3-1 (or the pseudogene TRBV3-2) and TRBJ2-1, with 10 bases in between that match TRBD2. The sequence derives from an adult in good health. The bases are TGTGCCAGCAGCTGGAGCGGGGGGGGAGTCAATGAGCAGTTCTTC. Its product reads: CASSWSGGGVNEQFF.